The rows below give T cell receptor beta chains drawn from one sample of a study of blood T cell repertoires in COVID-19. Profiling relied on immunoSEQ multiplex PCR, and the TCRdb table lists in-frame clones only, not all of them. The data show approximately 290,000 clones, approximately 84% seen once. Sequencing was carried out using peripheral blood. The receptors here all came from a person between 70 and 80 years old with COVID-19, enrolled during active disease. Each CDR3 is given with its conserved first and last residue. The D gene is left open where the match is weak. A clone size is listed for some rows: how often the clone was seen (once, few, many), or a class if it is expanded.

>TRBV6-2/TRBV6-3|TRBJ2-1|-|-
CASSLQGGYNEQFF
TGTGCCAGCAGTCTACAGGGAGGGTACAATGAGCAGTTCTTC
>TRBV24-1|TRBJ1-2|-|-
CATSDLGRSYGYTF
TGTGCCACCAGTGATTTGGGGAGGTCCTATGGCTACACCTTC
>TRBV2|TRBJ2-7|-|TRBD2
CASSEGTSGAYEQYF
TGTGCCAGCAGTGAAGGGACTAGCGGGGCCTACGAGCAGTACTTC
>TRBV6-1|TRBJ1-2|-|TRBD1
CASSETGDISGYTF
TGTGCCAGCAGTGAAACAGGGGATATCTCTGGCTACACCTTC
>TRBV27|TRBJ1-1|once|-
CASVGRRLANTEAFF
TGTGCCAGCGTGGGTCGGCGACTCGCGAACACTGAAGCTTTCTTT
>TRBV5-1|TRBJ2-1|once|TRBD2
CASSLLPTSGGEREQFF
TGCGCCAGCAGTTTGCTCCCTACTAGCGGGGGGGAGCGGGAGCAGTTCTTC
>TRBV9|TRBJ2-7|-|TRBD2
CASSVKGTSNEQYF
TGTGCCAGCAGCGTAAAAGGGACTAGCAACGAGCAGTACTTC
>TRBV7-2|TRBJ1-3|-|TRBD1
CASSYIGTGGNTIYF
TGTGCCAGCAGCTATATTGGGACAGGGGGAAACACCATATATTTT
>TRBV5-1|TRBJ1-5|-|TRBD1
CASSLTGGSQPQHF
TGCGCCAGCAGCTTGACAGGGGGTAGTCAGCCCCAGCATTTT
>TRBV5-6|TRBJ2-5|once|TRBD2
CASSQGLAGVKTQYF
TGTGCCAGCAGCCAGGGACTAGCGGGAGTAAAGACCCAGTACTTC
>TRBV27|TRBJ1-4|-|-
CASRQGFEKLFF
TGTGCCAGCAGGCAGGGGTTCGAAAAACTGTTTTTT
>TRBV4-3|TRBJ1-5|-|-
CASSQDAGSSNQPQHF
TGCGCCAGCAGCCAAGATGCGGGGAGTAGCAATCAGCCCCAGCATTTT
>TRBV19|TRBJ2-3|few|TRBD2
CASSLRGLAGGSDTQYF
TGTGCCAGTAGTCTCCGAGGACTAGCGGGAGGGTCAGATACGCAGTATTTT
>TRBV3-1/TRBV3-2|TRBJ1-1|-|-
CASSQDQFVSEAFF
TGTGCCAGCAGCCAAGATCAGTTCGTTTCTGAAGCTTTCTTT
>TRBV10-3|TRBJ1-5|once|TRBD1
CAISESETGSPAQHF
TGTGCCATCAGTGAGTCTGAGACAGGGAGTCCAGCCCAGCATTTT
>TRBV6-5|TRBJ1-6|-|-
CTSGLYSDSPLHF
TGTACCAGCGGCCTTTATTCAGATTCACCCCTCCACTTT
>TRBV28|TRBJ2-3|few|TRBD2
CASSWRTSGGAGDTQYF
TGTGCCAGCAGTTGGAGGACTAGCGGGGGGGCGGGAGATACGCAGTATTTT
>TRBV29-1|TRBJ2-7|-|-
CSVEILKGRSDEQYF
TGCAGCGTTGAAATATTGAAAGGGAGGTCCGACGAGCAGTACTTC
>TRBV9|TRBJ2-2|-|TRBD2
CASSVSGGAPGGELFF
TGTGCCAGCAGCGTATCCGGGGGGGCCCCGGGCGGGGAGCTGTTTTTT
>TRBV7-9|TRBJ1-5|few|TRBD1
CASSSVDLQGNQPQHF
TGTGCCAGCAGCTCAGTAGATCTACAGGGGAATCAGCCCCAGCATTTT
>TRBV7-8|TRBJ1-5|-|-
CASSLIEGGRSHF
TGTGCCAGCAGCTTAATCGAGGGCGGCAGATCGCATTTT
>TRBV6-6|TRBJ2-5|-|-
CASRQGRLGETQYF
TGTGCCAGCAGACAGGGACGCCTGGGGGAGACCCAGTACTTC
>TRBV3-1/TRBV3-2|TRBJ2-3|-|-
CASSSRLGGTDTQYF
TGTGCCAGCAGCTCGCGACTAGGAGGCACAGATACGCAGTATTTT
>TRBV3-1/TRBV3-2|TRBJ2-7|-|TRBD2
CASSRARGDEQYF
TGTGCCAGCAGCCGAGCCCGGGGGGACGAGCAGTACTTC
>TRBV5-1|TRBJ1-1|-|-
CASSLGGDREAFF
TGCGCCAGCAGCTTGGGAGGTGACAGAGAAGCTTTCTTT
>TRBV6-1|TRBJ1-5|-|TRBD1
CASSEGQGAIQPQHF
TGTGCCAGCAGTGAAGGACAGGGGGCTATTCAGCCCCAGCATTTT
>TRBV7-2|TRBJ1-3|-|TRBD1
CASSPNPAGQGWGNTIYF
TGTGCCAGCAGCCCCAACCCGGCAGGACAGGGATGGGGAAACACCATATATTTT
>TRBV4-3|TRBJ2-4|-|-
CASSQDWGASAKNIQYF
TGCGCCAGCAGCCAAGATTGGGGCGCGTCAGCCAAAAACATTCAGTACTTC
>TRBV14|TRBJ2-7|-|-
CASSLGYEQYF
TGTGCCAGCAGCCTCGGCTACGAGCAGTACTTC
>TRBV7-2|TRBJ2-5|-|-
CASSLGGSPGETQYF
TGTGCCAGCAGCTTAGGTGGGTCTCCAGGGGAGACCCAGTACTTC
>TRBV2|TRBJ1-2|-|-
CASSEASYTF
TGTGCCAGCAGTGAAGCCTCGTATACCTTC
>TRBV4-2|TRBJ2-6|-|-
CASSQSQGPGANVLTF
TGTGCCAGCAGCCAGTCCCAGGGCCCGGGGGCCAACGTCCTGACTTTC
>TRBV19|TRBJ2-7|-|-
CASSPLEGYEQYF
TGTGCCAGTAGTCCCCTCGAGGGATACGAGCAGTACTTC
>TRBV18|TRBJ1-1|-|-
CASSPKSNTEAFF
TGTGCCAGCTCACCAAAGAGTAACACTGAAGCTTTCTTT
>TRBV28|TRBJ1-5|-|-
CASSSGGVQHF
TGTGCCAGCAGCTCGGGGGGGGTCCAGCATTTT
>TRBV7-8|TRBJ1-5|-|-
CASSLLGRVYTPGPQHF
TGTGCCAGCAGCTTACTCGGCAGGGTCTATACCCCGGGGCCCCAGCATTTT